The next 27 T cell receptor beta chains were all read from a single sample in a study of blood T cell repertoires in COVID-19. Produced via immunoSEQ multiplex PCR; TCRdb's table is partial and in-frame only. The sample has about 250,000 clones, 80% to 85% seen once. Sequencing used PBMCs or T cells enriched from blood (not recorded which). These receptors originate from a man aged 35-49 years who had been exposed to COVID-19.

V gene TRBV18 combines with J gene TRBJ2-7; the match to TRBD1 covers 9 bases. The CDR3 spans 13 residues. CDR1 is KGHSH, CDR2 LQKENI, per germline. The junction had 7 bases not matched to a gene; V was cut back by 7 bases and J by 6 bases. CDR3 in amino acids: CASLRDRVAEQYF. The CDR3 coding sequence is TGTGCCAGCTTGAGGGACAGGGTGGCCGAGCAGTACTTC.

This CDR3 is CASSPGQTNTEAFF. CDR3 coding DNA: TGCGCCAGCAGCCCGGGACAGACGAACACTGAAGCTTTCTTT. The chain links TRBV5-1 to TRBJ1-1; 7 nucleotides line up with TRBD1. After removal of 4 bases from V and 1 base from J, the junction contained 4 bases not matched to a gene. CDR3 length: 14 residues. CDR1 SGHRS and CDR2 YFSETQ come from the germline V gene. The full variable domain, completed using reference TRBV5-1 and TRBJ1-1, is KAGVTQTPRYLIKTRGQQVTLSCSPISGHRSVSWYQQTPGQGLQFLFEYFSETQRNKGNFPGRFSGRQFSNSRSEMNVSTLELGDSALYLCASSPGQTNTEAFFGQGTRLTVV.

The chain is built from TRBV2 and TRBJ2-5; possibly TRBD2 for D (5 bases). Looked up from germline, CDR1 is SNHLY and CDR2 is FYNNEI. The CDR3 runs 11 residues. The CDR3 here is CAGREQETQYF. Here the CDR3 DNA reads TGTGCAGGACGGGAACAAGAGACCCAGTACTTC. Variable domain in full (rest from reference TRBV2 and TRBJ2-5): EPEVTQTPSHQVTQMGQEVILRCVPISNHLYFYWYRQILGQKVEFLVSFYNNEISEKSEIFDDQFSVERPDGSNFTLKIRSTKLEDSAMYFCAGREQETQYFGPGTRLLVL.

The rearrangement links TRBV27 to TRBJ1-1; D remains unclear. Trimming pared 3 bases from V and 7 bases from J, leaving 12 bases between. The CDR3 runs 13 residues. In germline, CDR1 is MNHEY, CDR2 SMNVEV (reference sequence). The CDR3 DNA is TGTGCCAGCAGTTTCGCAGGCTCCCTTGAAGCTTTCTTT. This encodes CASSFAGSLEAFF.

This clone was detected only a few times. The chain uses TRBV30 and TRBJ2-7; D perhaps matches TRBD1 (6 bases). Germline V gene data show CDR1 as GTSNPN and CDR2 as SVGIG (reference sequence). V gave up 7 bases and J gave up 4 bases, with 14 bases separating them. The CDR3 sequence is 12 residues long. CDR3 nucleotides: TGTGCCTCGACAGGAATTCTTTACGAGCAGTACTTC. Translating it yields CASTGILYEQYF. Drawing the rest from reference TRBV30 and TRBJ2-7, the complete variable domain is SQTIHQWPATLVQPVGSPLSLECTVEGTSNPNLYWYRQAAGRGLQLLFYSVGIGQISSEVPQNLSASRPQDRQFILSSKKLLLSDSGFYLCASTGILYEQYFGPGTRLTVT.

This chain uses TRBV19 with TRBJ1-2; the D gene is possibly TRBD1 (5 bases). V gave up 10 bases and J gave up 8 bases, with 11 bases separating them. The V gene's germline CDR1 is LNHDA and CDR2 SQIVND (reference sequence). The CDR3 length is 10 residues. CDR3 in amino acids: CATRARGYTF. In DNA, the CDR3 is TGTGCCACCAGGGCTCGGGGCTACACCTTC. Based on the CDR3 plus reference TRBV19 and TRBJ1-2, the full variable domain is DGGITQSPKYLFRKEGQNVTLSCEQNLNHDAMYWYRQDPGQGLRLIYYSQIVNDFQKGDIAEGYSVSREKKESFPLTVTSAQKNPTAFYLCATRARGYTFGSGTRLTVV.

The rearrangement uses TRBV5-3 and TRBJ1-5; a weak D match, TRBD1 (5 bases). TRBV5-3 is recorded as an ORF, its role being uncertain. V was cut by 10 bases and J by 3 bases, with 17 bases left in between. CDR3 length: 14 residues. The CDR3 is CASDPGGFNQPQHF. CDR3 bases: TGTGCCTCCGACCCGGGGGGATTCAATCAGCCCCAGCATTTT.

The chain employs TRBV29-1 and TRBJ2-3, with TRBD2 as a possible D gene (5 bases). The ends were cut back, 8 bases at V and 2 bases at J, with 14 bases in the middle. Germline V CDR1 and CDR2: SQVTM, ANQGSEA. This CDR3 is built from 13 residues. CDR3 nucleotides: TGCAGCTTACGATTGGGAGCCACAGATACGCAGTATTTT. This sequence encodes CSLRLGATDTQYF.

The DNA for the CDR3 is TGTGCCAGCAGCTTAGAGGCAGGGTCGGAGGAGCAGTTCTTC. Its translation: CASSLEAGSEEQFF. This chain links TRBV7-6 with TRBJ2-1; possibly TRBD1 for D (5 bases). The V gene lost 1 base and the J gene lost 10 bases, with 14 bases spanning the gap. The CDR3 consists of 14 residues. The germline V gene has CDR1 SGHVS and CDR2 FNYEAQ.

The chain has TRBV29-1 and TRBJ1-2; TRBD1 is a possible D gene (6 bases). V was clipped by 4 bases and J by 3 bases, with 12 bases between them. Germline lookup yields CDR1 SQVTM and CDR2 ANQGSEA. The CDR3 is 13 amino acids. CDR3 DNA sequence: TGCAGCGTTGTTTCAGGGGTTGACTATGGCTACACCTTC. Protein sequence: CSVVSGVDYGYTF. Using reference TRBV29-1 and TRBJ1-2 for the parts outside the CDR3, the full variable domain is SAVISQKPSRDICQRGTSLTIQCQVDSQVTMMFWYRQQPGQSLTLIATANQGSEATYESGFVIDKFPISRPNLTFSTLTVSNMSPEDSSIYLCSVVSGVDYGYTFGSGTRLTVV.

The rearrangement links TRBV27 to TRBJ2-4, with D unclear. The CDR3 contains 14 residues. Germline CDR1 and CDR2: MNHEY and SMNVEV (reference sequence). The V gene lost 2 bases and the J gene lost 5 bases, with 10 bases spanning the gap. CDR3 protein: CASSLGALQNIQYF. The CDR3 nucleotides read TGTGCCAGCAGTTTAGGTGCGCTCCAAAACATTCAGTACTTC.

This clone appeared once. The V call is TRBV2, the J call TRBJ2-1, with a weak D call TRBD2 (5 bases). The germline V and J ends were trimmed by 8 bases and 0 bases, with 11 bases remaining between them. The germline V gene has CDR1 SNHLY and CDR2 FYNNEI. The CDR3 loop spans 14 amino acids. CDR3 protein: CASQEEASYNEQFF. The CDR3 DNA follows: TGTGCCAGCCAGGAGGAGGCCTCCTACAATGAGCAGTTCTTC.

This clone has just one count. The V call is TRBV7-3, the J call TRBJ2-1; D ambiguous. Germline V gene data show CDR1 as SGHTA and CDR2 as FQGTGA. The CDR3 contains 15 residues. The V gene lost 0 bases and the J gene lost 0 bases, with 6 bases spanning the gap. Here the CDR3 reads CASSLTPSSYNEQFF. The CDR3 coding sequence is TGTGCCAGCAGCTTAACGCCGAGCTCCTACAATGAGCAGTTCTTC.

The chain links TRBV11-3 to TRBJ2-1; possibly TRBD1 for D (6 bases). Germline loops: CDR1 SGHNT, CDR2 YENEEA. Trimming took 2 bases from V and 0 from J, leaving 14 bases between them. CDR3 length: 17 amino acids. The CDR3 bases are TGTGCCAGCAGCTTAAGAGGGCAGGGGAGCTCCTACAATGAGCAGTTCTTC. The encoded protein is CASSLRGQGSSYNEQFF.

Of note for this clone: The same CDR3 also results from other DNA sequences found in this sample. The V and J genes are TRBV4-2 and TRBJ2-7; D is undetermined. The CDR3 runs 13 residues. V lost 0 bases and J lost 4, with 7 bases in between. Germline CDR1 LGHNA, CDR2 YNFKEQ. CDR3 sequence (DNA): TGTGCCAGCAGCCAAGATTTAGAGTACGAGCAGTACTTC. Translation: CASSQDLEYEQYF.

This rearrangement joins TRBV5-4 to TRBJ2-5; possible D gene TRBD2, 5 bases. The germline V and J ends were trimmed by 3 bases and 5 bases, with 11 bases remaining between them. From germline, CDR1 is SGHNT and CDR2 YYREEE (reference sequence). The CDR3 has 13 residues. CDR3 region: CASSSLVKETQYF. CDR3 DNA: TGTGCCAGCAGCTCACTAGTCAAGGAGACCCAGTACTTC.

The chain carries TRBV2 and TRBJ2-7; 10 bases match TRBD1. This CDR3 has 13 residues. Losses at the gene ends were 9 bases for V and 4 bases for J; bases not matched to a gene: 6. Germline loops: CDR1 SNHLY, CDR2 FYNNEI. The CDR3 bases are TGTGCCAGTCTTCCGGGACAGGGGTACGAGCAGTACTTC. Amino acids: CASLPGQGYEQYF.

The chain carries TRBV5-1 and TRBJ2-3; TRBD1 aligns across 7 bases. With 5 bases clipped from V and 3 bases from J, the junction kept 12 bases outside the gene matches. Germline values: CDR1 SGHRS, CDR2 YFSETQ. The CDR3 runs 16 residues. Here the CDR3 DNA reads TGCGCCAGCAGAAAAGAGGGACAGCAAAGGACAGATACGCAGTATTTT. It codes for CASRKEGQQRTDTQYF.

This chain connects TRBV6-6 to TRBJ2-5, with a weak D call TRBD1 (6 bases). The CDR3 has 14 amino acids. Trimming left V 4 bases short and J 7 bases short, with 16 bases between. Germline-derived CDR1 and CDR2 are MNHNY and SVGAGI (reference sequence). In DNA form, the CDR3 reads TGTGCCAGCAGTTCAAGTTCAGGGGTGGCGACCCAGTACTTC. The encoded protein is CASSSSSGVATQYF.

The CDR3 here is CASRNGGGQTYGYTF. The CDR3 nucleotides read TGTGCCAGCAGAAACGGCGGTGGCCAAACATATGGCTACACCTTC. This chain connects TRBV6-5 to TRBJ1-2; D unresolved. Germline assignment: CDR1 MNHEY and CDR2 SVGAGI. V shed 6 bases and J shed 5 bases, with 19 bases lying between them. This CDR3 comprises 15 residues.

This clone is a singleton in its sample. The J gene is TRBJ1-4, the V gene TRBV10-3, with D perhaps matching TRBD1 (5 bases). Trimming removed 10 bases at V and 4 bases at J, with 16 bases between. This CDR3 region has 14 residues. Germline V gives CDR1 ENHRY, CDR2 SYGVKD. The CDR3 reads CATGAGLINEKLFF. CDR3 coding DNA: TGTGCCACCGGTGCAGGGCTGATTAATGAAAAACTGTTTTTT.

The chain carries TRBV5-1 and TRBJ1-2; TRBD1 aligns across 8 bases. CDR3 length equals 14 residues. Germline V gene sequence: CDR1 SGHRS, CDR2 YFSETQ. The trim removed 4 bases at V and 7 bases at J, leaving 9 bases unmatched. The CDR3 DNA follows: TGCGCCAGCAGCCTCGATGACAGGGGTCGTGGCTACACCTTC. Translated: CASSLDDRGRGYTF.

J is TRBJ1-6 and V is TRBV6-1; 7 bases match TRBD1. The CDR3 loop spans 19 amino acids. The V gene's germline CDR1 is MNHNS and CDR2 SASEGT. With V trimmed by 4 bases and J by 1 base, 13 bases remained unmatched. The CDR3 bases are TGTGCCAGCAGTGGGGCCAGCGACAGGGTTAGATCCTATAATTCACCCCTCCACTTT. It is translated as CASSGASDRVRSYNSPLHF.

The CDR3 DNA reads TGTGCCAGCAGCCAAGATCCCGGGACTAGTAACTACGAGCAGTACTTC. Translating gives CASSQDPGTSNYEQYF. The V gene is TRBV3-1 (or the pseudogene TRBV3-2), the J gene TRBJ2-7, with 8 bases that match TRBD2. V was pared by 0 bases and J by 3 bases, with 7 bases of the junction left unmatched. The CDR3 runs to 16 residues. Germline values: CDR1 LGHDT, CDR2 YNNKEL (reference sequence).

V gene TRBV6-6 combines with J gene TRBJ2-1, with TRBD2 matching 9 bases. CDR1 and CDR2 from the germline V gene are MNHNY and SVGAGI (reference sequence). Trimming removed 8 bases from V and 0 bases from J; junction bases left unmatched: 32. CDR3 length equals 24 residues. The CDR3 loop is CASGLPNKKVTGTSKSSSYNEQFF. The CDR3 bases are TGTGCCAGCGGTCTACCGAACAAGAAAGTTACCGGGACTAGCAAATCGAGCTCCTACAATGAGCAGTTCTTC.

This chain joins TRBV2 and TRBJ2-6; D call uncertain. Germline CDR1 and CDR2: SNHLY and FYNNEI. Between the trimmed V and J ends, which lost 3 bases and 0 bases, there was a span of 9 bases. CDR3 size: 16 residues. In DNA form, the CDR3 reads TGTGCCAGCAGTGATTTCAAGAGCTCTGGGGCCAACGTCCTGACTTTC. It yields the protein CASSDFKSSGANVLTF. Full variable domain (remainder filled in from reference TRBV2 and TRBJ2-6): EPEVTQTPSHQVTQMGQEVILRCVPISNHLYFYWYRQILGQKVEFLVSFYNNEISEKSEIFDDQFSVERPDGSNFTLKIRSTKLEDSAMYFCASSDFKSSGANVLTFGAGSRLTVL.

The chain recombines TRBV5-4 with TRBJ2-2, with TRBD2 matching over 9 bases. Germline CDR1 reads SGHNT; CDR2 reads YYREEE (reference sequence). J gave up 7 bases and V 1 base, and 2 bases lay outside the gene matches. This CDR3 is 14 amino acids long. Here the CDR3 reads CASSLKAGGGELFF. The CDR3 DNA reads as TGTGCCAGCAGCTTGAAAGCGGGAGGCGGGGAGCTGTTTTTT.